Listed below are T cell receptor beta chains from one sample, sequenced in a study of CD8+ T cells in alopecia areata. Data came from immunoSEQ multiplex PCR; TCRdb stores just in-frame clones and leaves some out. The sample yields more than 200,000 clones, more than 55% seen once. Sequences were derived from CD4+ T cells sorted from blood, sampled at approximately week 42, from a patient treated with tofacitinib. The receptors originated from a human donor with alopecia areata. The CDR3 runs from the conserved cysteine through the conserved F or W. Each record gives: CDR3 length, clone size, J gene, D gene, V gene, CDR3 protein, CDR3 DNA. The D gene is left open where the match is weak. A row's size may be missing; if present it is once, few, many or a size class.

len: 18; abundance: .; j_gene: TRBJ2-1; d_gene: TRBD2; v_gene: TRBV7-3; CDR3aa: CASSPRVPGLAGRHEQFF; CDR3nt: TGTGCCAGCAGCCCACGAGTTCCGGGACTAGCGGGAAGGCATGAGCAGTTCTTC
len: 14; abundance: .; j_gene: TRBJ1-1; d_gene: .; v_gene: TRBV5-1; CDR3aa: CASSGGQSGAEAFF; CDR3nt: TGCGCCAGCAGCGGCGGACAGTCGGGCGCTGAAGCTTTCTTT
len: 14; abundance: .; j_gene: TRBJ2-3; d_gene: .; v_gene: TRBV13; CDR3aa: CASSLSENTDTQYF; CDR3nt: TGTGCCAGCAGCTTATCGGAAAACACAGATACGCAGTATTTT
len: 15; abundance: .; j_gene: TRBJ2-2; d_gene: TRBD2; v_gene: TRBV5-1; CDR3aa: CASSLVASGAGELFF; CDR3nt: TGCGCCAGCAGCTTGGTGGCTAGCGGGGCCGGGGAGCTGTTTTTT
len: 15; abundance: .; j_gene: TRBJ1-2; d_gene: .; v_gene: TRBV9; CDR3aa: CASSAGDGKSYGYTF; CDR3nt: TGTGCCAGCAGCGCCGGAGACGGGAAGAGCTATGGCTACACCTTC
len: 14; abundance: .; j_gene: TRBJ2-7; d_gene: TRBD1; v_gene: TRBV7-9; CDR3aa: CASSLEGQGPEQYF; CDR3nt: TGTGCCAGCAGCTTAGAGGGACAGGGTCCCGAGCAGTACTTC
len: 10; abundance: .; j_gene: TRBJ1-2; d_gene: .; v_gene: TRBV20-1; CDR3aa: CSAPNYGYTF; CDR3nt: TGCAGTGCTCCCAACTATGGCTACACCTTC
len: 13; abundance: .; j_gene: TRBJ1-1; d_gene: .; v_gene: TRBV30; CDR3aa: CAWNGQANTEAFF; CDR3nt: TGTGCCTGGAATGGTCAGGCGAACACTGAAGCTTTCTTT
len: 11; abundance: few; j_gene: TRBJ1-1; d_gene: .; v_gene: TRBV29-1; CDR3aa: CSVEHNTEAFF; CDR3nt: TGCAGCGTTGAACATAACACTGAAGCTTTCTTT
len: 15; abundance: .; j_gene: TRBJ1-6; d_gene: .; v_gene: TRBV19; CDR3aa: CASSLGAVVNSPLHF; CDR3nt: TGTGCCAGTAGTTTAGGGGCAGTCGTTAATTCACCCCTCCACTTT
len: 15; abundance: .; j_gene: TRBJ1-6; d_gene: .; v_gene: TRBV7-2; CDR3aa: CASSLASSVGSPLHF; CDR3nt: TGTGCCAGCAGCTTAGCCAGTAGTGTAGGGTCACCCCTCCACTTT
len: 16; abundance: .; j_gene: TRBJ1-2; d_gene: .; v_gene: TRBV9; CDR3aa: CASSGAKGPANYGYTF; CDR3nt: TGTGCCAGCAGCGGGGCGAAAGGGCCAGCTAACTATGGCTACACCTTC
len: 12; abundance: few; j_gene: TRBJ2-7; d_gene: .; v_gene: TRBV6-5; CDR3aa: CASSPVSYEQYF; CDR3nt: TGTGCCAGCTCTCCTGTGTCGTACGAGCAGTACTTC
len: 16; abundance: .; j_gene: TRBJ2-3; d_gene: TRBD2; v_gene: TRBV6-5; CDR3aa: CASSYRTSGRPDTQYF; CDR3nt: TGTGCCAGCAGTTACCGAACTAGCGGGAGACCAGATACGCAGTATTTT
len: 15; abundance: .; j_gene: TRBJ1-1; d_gene: .; v_gene: TRBV29-1; CDR3aa: CSVGLILSLNTEAFF; CDR3nt: TGCAGCGTCGGGCTAATCCTATCGTTGAACACTGAAGCTTTCTTT
len: 13; abundance: .; j_gene: TRBJ2-7; d_gene: .; v_gene: TRBV19; CDR3aa: CASSIVGSYEQYF; CDR3nt: TGTGCCAGTAGTATAGTTGGCAGCTACGAGCAGTACTTC
len: 14; abundance: .; j_gene: TRBJ1-1; d_gene: .; v_gene: TRBV29-1; CDR3aa: CSVGFEGRNTEAFF; CDR3nt: TGCAGCGTTGGATTTGAGGGTCGGAACACTGAAGCTTTCTTT
len: 14; abundance: .; j_gene: TRBJ2-2; d_gene: TRBD1; v_gene: TRBV30; CDR3aa: CATSGTGGLGELFF; CDR3nt: TGTGCCACGAGTGGGACAGGGGGACTCGGGGAGCTGTTTTTT
len: 14; abundance: .; j_gene: TRBJ1-1; d_gene: .; v_gene: TRBV5-1; CDR3aa: CASSLAGGTTEAFF; CDR3nt: TGCGCCAGCAGCTTGGCCGGGGGGACCACTGAAGCTTTCTTT
len: 13; abundance: .; j_gene: TRBJ1-1; d_gene: .; v_gene: TRBV30; CDR3aa: CAWGAIRNTEAFF; CDR3nt: TGTGCCTGGGGAGCAATCAGGAACACTGAAGCTTTCTTT
len: 11; abundance: few; j_gene: TRBJ2-7; d_gene: .; v_gene: TRBV28; CDR3aa: CASSLSQEQYF; CDR3nt: TGTGCCAGCAGTTTATCGCAGGAGCAGTACTTC
len: 13; abundance: .; j_gene: TRBJ2-7; d_gene: .; v_gene: TRBV30; CDR3aa: CASRSVGDNEQYF; CDR3nt: TGTGCCTCCAGAAGCGTAGGGGACAACGAGCAGTACTTC
len: 14; abundance: .; j_gene: TRBJ2-5; d_gene: TRBD2; v_gene: TRBV6-5; CDR3aa: CASSPGLAWETQYF; CDR3nt: TGTGCCAGCAGTCCGGGACTAGCCTGGGAGACCCAGTACTTC
len: 16; abundance: .; j_gene: TRBJ2-1; d_gene: TRBD2; v_gene: TRBV7-2; CDR3aa: CASSLELAGGPSEQFF; CDR3nt: TGTGCCAGCAGCTTAGAGCTAGCGGGGGGGCCATCTGAGCAGTTCTTC
len: 13; abundance: .; j_gene: TRBJ1-1; d_gene: .; v_gene: TRBV29-1; CDR3aa: CSVEMLLGSEAFF; CDR3nt: TGCAGCGTTGAGATGCTTTTAGGGAGTGAAGCTTTCTTT
len: 15; abundance: .; j_gene: TRBJ2-4; d_gene: TRBD1; v_gene: TRBV7-2; CDR3aa: CASSPGQGALNIQYF; CDR3nt: TGTGCCAGCAGCCCCGGACAGGGGGCTCTAAACATTCAGTACTTC
len: 14; abundance: .; j_gene: TRBJ2-3; d_gene: TRBD2; v_gene: TRBV30; CDR3aa: CACTGTSGTDTQYF; CDR3nt: TGTGCCTGCACCGGGACTAGCGGGACAGATACGCAGTATTTT
len: 15; abundance: .; j_gene: TRBJ1-2; d_gene: .; v_gene: TRBV10-3; CDR3aa: CAISPHGTDNYGYTF; CDR3nt: TGTGCCATCAGCCCGCACGGGACGGATAACTATGGCTACACCTTC